This T cell receptor (beta chain) was retrieved from a study of response to subunit inactivated influenza vaccine. This clonotype was seen a few times. CDR1 and CDR2 (germline): SGHRS, YFSETQ. CDR3 length: 20 amino acids. Trimming took 0 bases from V and 0 from J; bases not matched to a gene: 8. TCRdb re-called the RT-PCR reads through MiXCR, storing one row per CDR3 protein. Among hundreds of thousands of distinct CDR3 sequences listed, approximately 7.7% were seen once. This TCR derives from a man between 50 and 75 years old who received an inactivated influenza vaccine. The rearrangement uses TRBV5-1 and TRBJ1-6, with 11 positions matching TRBD1. Sequenced material: PBMCs from blood, taken 23 months after vaccination. The CDR3 sequence is CASSLARGQGAGSYNSPLHF. DNA of the CDR3: TGCGCCAGCAGCTTGGCCAGAGGACAGGGGGCAGGCTCCTATAATTCACCCCTCCACTTT.